The TCR beta chain under discussion was sequenced for a study of blood T cells in healthy people across ages. Study-wide points: The long-lived group displayed more naive CD4+ cells, plus higher diversity, than the aged donors did. Per million T cells, the diversity of TCR beta decreased roughly linearly as age advanced.

The J segment lost 2 bases and the V segment lost 6 bases, leaving 5 bases of the junction unmatched. The germline CDR1 and CDR2 sequences are MNHEY and SVGEGT. The CDR3 runs 16 residues. A sample-barcoded 5' primer and a J-beta primer mix were used in a second PCR of about 7 to 12 cycles. TCRdb itself ran the 5' RACE reads through MiXCR, one entry per CDR3 protein. The sample lists 1.5 million to 2 million distinct CDR3 sequences, roughly 50% occurring once. A note on this clonotype: Its antigen is currently unknown.

Sample: blood. This receptor was taken from a woman in her thirties or forties in good health. The rearrangement links TRBV6-2 or TRBV6-3 to TRBJ2-5; 14 nucleotides align to TRBD2. The CDR3 loop is CASSDRTSGGQETQYF. As DNA, the CDR3 is TGTGCCAGCAGCGACCGGACTAGCGGGGGGCAAGAGACCCAGTACTTC.